This entry describes one TCR beta chain. Its antigen is unknown. Gene labels here are mouse ones. The read ends 1 residue before the CDR3 terminus; that terminus is restored from the germline J gene. The data stem from a study of tissue T cells after allogeneic stem cell transplantation. This CDR3 is built from 13 residues. V was cut by 6 bases and J by 0 bases, with 7 bases left in between. CDR1 is SGHND, CDR2 FRSKSL, per germline. Study-wide findings and caveats: Only a limited share of tissue TCRs appeared in blood or spleen. Which tissue TCRs were alloreactive or antigen-specific was not determined. Some clones might be persisting host cells.

Sequencing of TCRbeta CDR3 at survey depth gave sequences and template counts. Method: immunoSEQ multiplex PCR; TCRdb's copy keeps in-frame clones and lacks some. The profile shows roughly 51,000 clones, about three quarters of them singletons. This receptor was taken from a pool of C57BL/6 mice in good health. The chain is built from TRBV15 and TRBJ2-3; D is unclear. Sequencing was done on a sample of sorted cells pooled from one or two spleens. The sequenced CDR3 bases are TGTGCCAGCAGCCCTAATAGTGCAGAAACGCTGTAT. This encodes CASSPNSAETLY. The complete CDR3 protein is CASSPNSAETLYF.